Each of the 27 T cell receptor beta chains below was sequenced from the same sample in a study of blood T cell repertoires in COVID-19. Sequenced by immunoSEQ multiplex PCR; TCRdb stores in-frame clones only, minus some. The table includes about 210,000 clones, about 87% detected once. Input material: PBMCs or T cells enriched from blood (not recorded which). These receptors originate from a man aged 18 to 35 with acute COVID-19.

The chain joins TRBV4-1 to TRBJ2-1, with TRBD1 as a possible D gene (5 bases). The CDR3 sequence is 12 residues long. With 0 bases removed from V and 9 bases from J, the gap between germline ends came to 6 bases. CDR1 and CDR2 (germline): MGHRA, YSYEKL. DNA for the CDR3: TGCGCCAGCAGCCAAGATAGGGGTGAGCAGTTCTTC. Translating it yields CASSQDRGEQFF.

V is TRBV12-5 and J is TRBJ1-1; D remains unclear. V dropped 6 bases and J dropped 5 bases, with 10 bases sitting between them. There are 12 residues in the CDR3. Germline CDR1 and CDR2: LGHNT and FRNRAP. CDR3 region: CASGPGGTEAFF. Here the CDR3 DNA reads TGTGCTAGTGGACCGGGAGGGACTGAAGCTTTCTTT.

The chain joins TRBV7-9 to TRBJ2-7; D is perhaps TRBD2 (6 bases). The germline V and J ends were trimmed by 9 bases and 9 bases, with 21 bases remaining between them. The germline V gene encodes CDR1 SEHNR and CDR2 FQNEAQ (reference sequence). This CDR3 is 13 amino acids long. CDR3 in amino acids: CASKAPEIAVQYF. CDR3 in DNA: TGTGCCAGTAAGGCTCCAGAGATAGCGGTGCAGTACTTC.

V and J are TRBV5-6 and TRBJ1-5, with D possibly TRBD1 on 5 matching bases. Between the trimmed V and J ends, which lost 3 bases and 1 base, there was a span of 8 bases. Germline-derived CDR1 and CDR2 are SGHDT and YYEEEE. The CDR3 is 14 residues long. The DNA of the CDR3 is TGTGCCAGCAGCTGGGGGGTAAGCAATCAGCCCCAGCATTTT. Amino acid sequence: CASSWGVSNQPQHF.

The chain carries TRBV19 and TRBJ2-1, with 8 bases lining up with TRBD1. V gave up 2 bases and J gave up 7 bases; unmatched junction bases: 19. Looked up from germline, CDR1 is LNHDA and CDR2 is SQIVND (reference sequence). The CDR3 length is 19 residues. The CDR3 loop is CASSINGGATGVGRNEQFF. CDR3 in DNA: TGTGCCAGTAGTATAAACGGAGGGGCGACAGGGGTTGGTAGGAATGAGCAGTTCTTC.

V is TRBV27 and J is TRBJ1-2; the D is unclear. Germline V CDR1 and CDR2: MNHEY, SMNVEV (reference sequence). This CDR3 has 11 amino acids. The CDR3 loop reads CAAGWDYGYTF. As DNA, the CDR3 is TGTGCGGCCGGGTGGGACTATGGCTACACCTTC.

This chain links TRBV30 with TRBJ2-7, with 9 bases aligning to TRBD2. With 1 base clipped from V and 4 bases from J, the junction kept 8 bases outside the gene matches. Germline-derived CDR1 and CDR2 are GTSNPN and SVGIG (reference sequence). The CDR3 loop spans 15 amino acids. CDR3 nucleotide sequence: TGTGCCTGGAGTGGGGATGGACTAGCGAGATACGAGCAGTACTTC. Translation: CAWSGDGLARYEQYF.

The rearrangement uses TRBV6-5 and TRBJ1-3; D perhaps matches TRBD1 (6 bases). This CDR3 region has 15 residues. Trimming cost V 4 bases and J 2 bases, with 12 bases left between them. Germline V gives CDR1 MNHEY, CDR2 SVGAGI. The CDR3 spells CASSSSGVTGNTIYF. The CDR3 DNA sequence: TGTGCCAGCAGTTCCTCAGGGGTGACTGGAAACACCATATATTTT.

The rearrangement links TRBV12-3 or TRBV12-4 to TRBJ1-1, with 7 bases that match TRBD1. The CDR3 has 12 residues. Trimming cost V 3 bases and J 9 bases; bases outside gene matches: 4. The CDR3 DNA follows: TGTGCCAGCAGTTTTGAGACAGGGAAAGCTTTCTTT. Protein sequence: CASSFETGKAFF.

This chain joins TRBV11-2 and TRBJ2-5; D not certain. V was clipped by 5 bases and J by 3 bases, with 10 bases between them. CDR1 SGHAT and CDR2 FQNNGV come from the germline V gene. The CDR3 loop spans 13 amino acids. The CDR3 loop is CASSGRWEETQYF. In nucleotides, the CDR3 is TGTGCCAGCAGCGGGCGCTGGGAAGAGACCCAGTACTTC.

In its sample, this clone was seen a few times. The rearrangement joins TRBV2 to TRBJ2-7, with 7 bases fitting TRBD2. Germline trimming cut 6 bases from V and 5 bases from J; bases unmatched to any gene: 7. This CDR3 comprises 13 residues. Germline CDR1 reads SNHLY; CDR2 reads FYNNEI. CDR3 DNA sequence: TGTGCCAGCAGGGGAGGGATTTTGGACGAGCAGTACTTC. It is translated as CASRGGILDEQYF. The full variable domain, in which reference TRBV2 and TRBJ2-7 provide the parts outside the CDR3, is EPEVTQTPSHQVTQMGQEVILRCVPISNHLYFYWYRQILGQKVEFLVSFYNNEISEKSEIFDDQFSVERPDGSNFTLKIRSTKLEDSAMYFCASRGGILDEQYFGPGTRLTVT.

V and J are TRBV18 and TRBJ2-1; 7 bases fit TRBD1. The CDR3 is 13 amino acids. Trimming took 2 bases from V and 8 from J; bases not matched to a gene: 3. Per germline, CDR1 KGHSH and CDR2 LQKENI. CDR3 residues: CASSPRGRDEQFF. CDR3 DNA: TGTGCCAGCTCACCAAGGGGGCGCGATGAGCAGTTCTTC.

J is TRBJ1-1 and V is TRBV9, with D unclear. Germline V CDR1 and CDR2: SGDLS, YYNGEE. Trimming shortened V by 0 bases and J by 7 bases, and 10 bases separated the two germline ends. There are 13 residues in the CDR3. DNA of the CDR3: TGTGCCAGCAGCGTAGCTCCGGGTCGTGAAGCTTTCTTT. It is translated as CASSVAPGREAFF.

The chain links TRBV30 to TRBJ2-5; weak D call: TRBD1 (5 bases). Trimming shortened V by 3 bases and J by 5 bases, and 13 bases separated the two germline ends. CDR3 length equals 13 residues. Per germline, CDR1 GTSNPN and CDR2 SVGIG (reference sequence). This CDR3 reads CAWSPGNSETQYF. For the CDR3, the DNA is TGTGCCTGGAGCCCAGGGAATAGCGAGACCCAGTACTTC.

The chain recombines TRBV28 with TRBJ2-4; possibly TRBD1 for D (6 bases). Germline CDR1 reads MDHEN; CDR2 reads SYDVKM. Trimming pared 5 bases from V and 3 bases from J, leaving 20 bases between. The CDR3 is 17 residues long. CDR3 in DNA: TGTGCCAGCAGTCTCCAGCGATGGGGGCAAGACAAAAACATTCAGTACTTC. Its translation is CASSLQRWGQDKNIQYF.

This chain uses TRBV28 with TRBJ2-7; perhaps TRBD2 as D (5 bases). In germline, CDR1 is MDHEN, CDR2 SYDVKM. This CDR3 has 13 amino acids. V lost 4 bases, J lost 3 bases, and 10 bases lay in between. The CDR3 DNA follows: TGTGCCAGCAGTTCCGGGGATAACTACGAGCAGTACTTC. Translated, it gives CASSSGDNYEQYF.

Comments on this clone: The sample has other DNA sequences that encode this CDR3 too. The chain carries TRBV3-1 (or the pseudogene TRBV3-2) and TRBJ2-2; TRBD1 aligns across 7 bases. CDR3 length: 15 amino acids. Trimming took 4 bases from V and 2 from J; bases not matched to a gene: 4. Germline assignment: CDR1 LGHDT and CDR2 YNNKEL (reference sequence). The CDR3 DNA follows: TGTGCCAGCAGCCCGTCAGGGGGAAACACCGGGGAGCTGTTTTTT. It specifies CASSPSGGNTGELFF.

The chain employs TRBV9 and TRBJ2-1; the D is unclear. Trimming took off 1 base at V and 8 bases at J, with 13 bases between the two ends. The CDR3 consists of 14 residues. Germline CDR1 reads SGDLS; CDR2 reads YYNGEE. In nucleotides, the CDR3 is TGTGCCAGCAGCGTAACCTCAAGAGGCGATGAGCAGTTCTTC. It is translated as CASSVTSRGDEQFF.

This clone showed up just once. The same CDR3 is also encoded by other DNA sequences in this sample. The chain links TRBV5-5 to TRBJ1-1; TRBD1 aligns across 9 bases. Germline lookup yields CDR1 SGHKS and CDR2 YYEKEE (reference sequence). The CDR3 length is 16 residues. The trim removed 4 bases at V and 2 bases at J, leaving 9 bases unmatched. The DNA for the CDR3 is TGTGCCAGCAGCCTCGGACAGGGGCCTCTCAACACTGAAGCTTTCTTT. Translating gives CASSLGQGPLNTEAFF.

V usage is TRBV7-9 and J usage is TRBJ2-3; D possibly corresponds to TRBD1 (5 bases). The CDR3 runs to 15 residues. Germline CDR1 is SEHNR and CDR2 is FQNEAQ (reference sequence). V was clipped by 1 base and J by 4 bases, with 12 bases between them. CDR3 DNA: TGTGCCAGCAGCTTAGGTTCAGGGCGGCCAGATACGCAGTATTTT. Translated: CASSLGSGRPDTQYF.

A note on this clone: Other DNA sequences in this sample translate to the same CDR3. V is TRBV28 and J is TRBJ1-3; no firm D call. The CDR3 sequence is 15 residues long. The V gene's germline CDR1 is MDHEN and CDR2 SYDVKM. Trimming removed 2 bases from V and 0 bases from J, with 8 bases in between. The CDR3 region has the DNA TGTGCCAGCAGTTTAGGCGGTAGCTCTGGAAACACCATATATTTT. This codes for CASSLGGSSGNTIYF. Combining the CDR3 with reference TRBV28 and TRBJ1-3 gives the whole variable domain DVKVTQSSRYLVKRTGEKVFLECVQDMDHENMFWYRQDPGLGLRLIYFSYDVKMKEKGDIPEGYSVSREKKERFSLILESASTNQTSMYLCASSLGGSSGNTIYFGEGSWLTVV.

The chain joins TRBV3-1 (or the pseudogene TRBV3-2) to TRBJ2-1, with 10 bases fitting TRBD2. Losses at the gene ends were 3 bases for V and 6 bases for J; bases not matched to a gene: 8. The CDR3 has 16 amino acids. The V gene's germline CDR1 is LGHDT and CDR2 YNNKEL (reference sequence). CDR3 protein: CASSHPFSGRTNEQFF. The CDR3 nucleotides read TGTGCCAGCAGCCATCCTTTTAGCGGGAGGACCAATGAGCAGTTCTTC.

This clone occurred once. The chain links TRBV7-9 to TRBJ2-7; TRBD2 agrees at 11 bases. Germline V lookup: CDR1 SEHNR, CDR2 FQNEAQ (reference sequence). V trimming: 4 bases; J trimming: 4 bases; junction bases outside the gene matches: 6. The CDR3 spans 15 residues. CDR3: CASSSSSGRQYEQYF. In DNA form, the CDR3 reads TGTGCCAGCAGCTCATCTAGCGGGAGGCAGTACGAGCAGTACTTC.

CDR3 loop: CASSNWPPNYEQYF. DNA of the CDR3: TGTGCCAGCAGCAACTGGCCTCCGAACTACGAGCAGTACTTC. The chain joins TRBV21-1 to TRBJ2-7; the table's TRBD1 call for D was not verified on the DNA. TRBV21-1 is shown as a pseudogene. CDR3 length equals 14 residues.

This rearrangement joins TRBV7-2 to TRBJ2-7, with a tentative D call TRBD1 (5 bases). The ends were cut back, 1 base at V and 1 base at J, with 8 bases in the middle. CDR3 length: 14 amino acids. In germline, CDR1 is SGHTA, CDR2 FQGNSA. The CDR3 nucleotides are TGTGCCAGCAGCTTAGACAACAGGTCCTACGAGCAGTACTTC. Its translation is CASSLDNRSYEQYF.

This chain connects TRBV9 to TRBJ1-4; D call uncertain. The V end lost 0 bases, the J end lost 3 bases, and 15 bases lay between the germline ends. Per germline, CDR1 SGDLS and CDR2 YYNGEE. The CDR3 contains 17 residues. The CDR3 bases are TGTGCCAGCAGCGTAGCGCCCGCGGACTCTTCTAATGAAAAACTGTTTTTT. Amino acids: CASSVAPADSSNEKLFF.

J is TRBJ1-5 and V is TRBV7-9; 8 bases line up with TRBD1. The V segment lost 1 base and the J segment 1 base; nucleotides outside the gene matches: 0. Germline V gene sequence: CDR1 SEHNR, CDR2 FQNEAQ (reference sequence). The CDR3 spans 15 residues. Written as DNA, the CDR3 is TGTGCCAGCAGCTTAGGACAGGGGAGCAATCAGCCCCAGCATTTT. It encodes CASSLGQGSNQPQHF.